These 29 T cell receptor beta chains originate from one sample sequenced in a study of cytomegalovirus exposure and HLA in healthy donors. The PCR contained 60 Vbeta and 13 Jbeta primers. The table came from immunoSEQ multiplex PCR; TCRdb's copy has only in-frame clones and leaves some out. The sample includes 110,000 or so clones, just under 75% of them seen just once. The specimen sequenced was PBMCs. Receptor source: a human donor in good health.

The chain couples TRBV2 to TRBJ1-2; a weak D match, TRBD1 (6 bases). Germline loops: CDR1 SNHLY, CDR2 FYNNEI. The V end was cut by 1 base, the J end by 3 bases, with 12 bases between. The CDR3 covers 15 residues. The chain's CDR3 is CASSEGTAKYYGYTF. The CDR3 DNA sequence: TGTGCCAGCAGTGAAGGGACAGCAAAATACTATGGCTACACCTTC.

CDR3: CSTSWDSQETQYF. Here the CDR3 DNA reads TGCAGCACCTCCTGGGACAGCCAAGAGACCCAGTACTTC. The rearrangement joins TRBV29-1 to TRBJ2-5, with 7 bases aligning to TRBD1. Germline V gene lookup returns CDR1 SQVTM and CDR2 ANQGSEA. The CDR3 contains 13 residues. Trimming at V came to 8 bases and at J to 1 base, leaving 7 bases not matched to a gene.

CDR3 in DNA: TGTGCCAGCAGTTACTCCCAGGGGGCGCGTAATTCACCCCTCCACTTT. Amino acid sequence: CASSYSQGARNSPLHF. This chain joins TRBV6-5 and TRBJ1-6, with 8 positions matching TRBD1. V lost 0 bases, J lost 6 bases, and 4 bases stayed unmatched. This CDR3 has 16 residues. CDR1 and CDR2 (germline): MNHEY, SVGAGI.

This chain uses TRBV30 with TRBJ1-4; the D is unclear. The CDR3 contains 15 residues. Germline V gives CDR1 GTSNPN, CDR2 SVGIG (reference sequence). Trimming shortened V by 5 bases and J by 7 bases, and 20 bases separated the two germline ends. The CDR3 DNA reads as TGTGCCTGGCTCCACTCGGAGGCGCACGGTGAAAAACTGTTTTTT. Translated, it gives CAWLHSEAHGEKLFF.

J is TRBJ2-1 and V is TRBV27; 10 bases align to TRBD2. The CDR3 has 14 residues. In germline, CDR1 is MNHEY, CDR2 SMNVEV (reference sequence). Trimming at V came to 5 bases and at J to 7 bases, leaving 5 bases not matched to a gene. The CDR3 DNA reads as TGTGCCAGCAGTAGCGGGAGGGCCGGGAATGAGCAGTTCTTC. Translating it yields CASSSGRAGNEQFF.

This clone has just a few counts. The chain combines TRBV27 with TRBJ2-3; 9 bases align to TRBD2. In germline, CDR1 is MNHEY, CDR2 SMNVEV (reference sequence). J gave up 4 bases and V 0 bases, and 5 bases lay outside the gene matches. The CDR3 runs 16 residues. CDR3 in amino acids: CASSLSAGGPADTQYF. CDR3 DNA: TGTGCCAGCAGTTTATCGGCGGGGGGGCCAGCAGATACGCAGTATTTT.

The chain employs TRBV7-8 and TRBJ2-5; TRBD2 aligns across 7 bases. Germline V gives CDR1 SGHVS, CDR2 FQNEAQ. This CDR3 spans 16 amino acids. J lost 5 bases, V lost 2 bases, and 11 bases had no gene match. The CDR3 DNA follows: TGTGCCAGCAGCTTAAGGTTGGGGGGGGTTGGTGAGACCCAGTACTTC. It codes for CASSLRLGGVGETQYF.

The sample holds one count of this clone. The V and J genes are TRBV30 and TRBJ1-1; D possibly corresponds to TRBD1 (5 bases). The CDR3 consists of 14 residues. Per germline, CDR1 GTSNPN and CDR2 SVGIG (reference sequence). V shed 4 bases and J shed 4 bases, with 16 bases lying between them. The DNA of the CDR3 is TGTGCCTGGACTGCCAGGGCCCTTAGCACTGAAGCTTTCTTT. Its protein product is CAWTARALSTEAFF.

As concerns this clone: Other DNA sequences in this specimen translate into the identical CDR3. V usage is TRBV5-1 and J usage is TRBJ2-7; D gene unclear. V dropped 0 bases and J dropped 2 bases, with 9 bases sitting between them. In germline, CDR1 is SGHRS, CDR2 YFSETQ. This CDR3 has 14 amino acids. In DNA form, the CDR3 reads TGCGCCAGCAGCTTGGTAGTGAGCCCCTACGAGCAGTACTTC. It specifies CASSLVVSPYEQYF. The variable domain in full, completed from reference TRBV5-1 and TRBJ2-7, reads KAGVTQTPRYLIKTRGQQVTLSCSPISGHRSVSWYQQTPGQGLQFLFEYFSETQRNKGNFPGRFSGRQFSNSRSEMNVSTLELGDSALYLCASSLVVSPYEQYFGPGTRLTVT.

The V call is TRBV27, the J call TRBJ2-5, with D possibly matching TRBD1 (6 bases). Germline V gives CDR1 MNHEY, CDR2 SMNVEV (reference sequence). Trimming pared 6 bases from V and 2 bases from J, leaving 16 bases between. This CDR3 is built from 15 residues. CDR3 in DNA: TGTGCCAGCAGGAAAAACGACAGGCTACAAGAGACCCAGTACTTC. Translation: CASRKNDRLQETQYF.

The genes are TRBV19 and TRBJ2-1; TRBD1 aligns across 7 bases. There are 15 residues in the CDR3. J was trimmed by 6 bases and V by 7 bases; bases with no gene match: 12. Germline values: CDR1 LNHDA, CDR2 SQIVND (reference sequence). The CDR3 DNA is TGTGCCAGTAAGAAACCGGGACAGATTTCCAATGAGCAGTTCTTC. Protein sequence: CASKKPGQISNEQFF.

The chain has TRBV19 and TRBJ2-1; possible D gene TRBD1, 5 bases. The germline V gene has CDR1 LNHDA and CDR2 SQIVND (reference sequence). CDR3 length: 14 residues. Trimming removed 5 bases from V and 8 bases from J, with 16 bases in between. CDR3: CASSPYSGLDEQFF. As DNA, the CDR3 is TGTGCCAGTAGTCCTTACTCAGGGTTAGATGAGCAGTTCTTC.

J is TRBJ2-7 and V is TRBV28; tentative D call: TRBD1 (6 bases). The CDR3 is 13 residues long. V was cut by 6 bases and J by 9 bases, with 18 bases left in between. Looked up from germline, CDR1 is MDHEN and CDR2 is SYDVKM. The CDR3: CASSTGLTYWQYF. CDR3 DNA: TGTGCCAGCAGCACAGGGCTAACCTATTGGCAGTACTTC. Full variable domain (rest looked up from reference TRBV28 and TRBJ2-7): DVKVTQSSRYLVKRTGEKVFLECVQDMDHENMFWYRQDPGLGLRLIYFSYDVKMKEKGDIPEGYSVSREKKERFSLILESASTNQTSMYLCASSTGLTYWQYFGPGTRLTVT.

This chain connects TRBV5-8 to TRBJ2-2, with TRBD2 as a possible D gene (6 bases). Trimming pared 2 bases from V and 7 bases from J, leaving 15 bases between. In germline, CDR1 is SGHTS, CDR2 YDEGEE. This CDR3 region has 15 residues. In DNA, the CDR3 is TGTGCCAGCAGCTTTCGGGGGTTCGGCCTCGGGGAGCTGTTTTTT. Amino acid sequence: CASSFRGFGLGELFF. Supplemented by reference TRBV5-8 and TRBJ2-2, the full variable domain reads EAGVTQSPTHLIKTRGQQATLRCSPISGHTSVYWYQQALGLGLQFLLWYDEGEERNRGNFPPRFSGRQFPNYSSELNVNALELEDSALYLCASSFRGFGLGELFFGEGSRLTVL.

This clone turned up a few times. This sequence joins TRBV5-1 and TRBJ2-7, with 10 bases aligning to TRBD1. The germline V gene has CDR1 SGHRS and CDR2 YFSETQ. The trim removed 4 bases at V and 7 bases at J, leaving 11 bases unmatched. The CDR3 consists of 15 residues. The CDR3 region has the DNA TGCGCCAGCAGCCGGCCGGGACAGGGGAGTTGGGAGCAGTACTTC. This gives the protein CASSRPGQGSWEQYF.

This rearrangement joins TRBV5-1 to TRBJ1-1; D might be TRBD1 (6 bases). The germline gives CDR1 SGHRS, CDR2 YFSETQ. The CDR3 is 18 residues long. The V gene lost 6 bases and the J gene lost 3 bases, with 27 bases spanning the gap. The CDR3 region is CASKRGQRDGGFYTEAFF. The CDR3 DNA follows: TGCGCCAGCAAGCGGGGGCAGCGAGACGGGGGTTTTTACACTGAAGCTTTCTTT.

DNA of the CDR3: TGCGCCAGCAGCCAAGATTCACGGGGTCGGGCTAATGAAAAACTGTTTTTT. It yields the protein CASSQDSRGRANEKLFF. The V and J genes are TRBV4-1 and TRBJ1-4; D call uncertain. Germline values: CDR1 MGHRA, CDR2 YSYEKL. The CDR3 runs to 17 residues. V lost 0 bases and J lost 3, with 14 bases in between.

CDR3 protein: CASSEGLPGANVLTF. The DNA of the CDR3 is TGTGCCAGCAGTGAGGGGCTTCCTGGGGCCAACGTCCTGACTTTC. J is TRBJ2-6 and V is TRBV6-4, with D maybe TRBD1 (5 bases). The germline gives CDR1 MRHNA, CDR2 SNTAGT. The CDR3 runs to 15 residues. Trimming left V 3 bases short and J 2 bases short, with 8 bases between.

CDR3 nucleotides: TGTGCCAGCAGTTCCACAGGCTGGGGAAACACCATATATTTT. Protein: CASSSTGWGNTIYF. This chain uses TRBV2 with TRBJ1-3; weak D call: TRBD1 (5 bases). This CDR3 has 14 residues. The V end lost 5 bases, the J end lost 4 bases, and 12 bases lay between the germline ends. Germline V gene data show CDR1 as SNHLY and CDR2 as FYNNEI.

The genes are TRBV27 and TRBJ1-6; D might be TRBD1 (6 bases). This CDR3 spans 14 amino acids. From germline, CDR1 is MNHEY and CDR2 SMNVEV (reference sequence). Trimming took 3 bases from V and 8 from J, leaving 11 bases between them. The CDR3 sequence is CASSFKGDDSPLHF. The CDR3 DNA reads TGTGCCAGCAGTTTCAAGGGGGATGATTCACCCCTCCACTTT.

The chain is built from TRBV6-5 and TRBJ1-3; D call uncertain. V lost 5 bases and J lost 3, with 14 bases in between. There are 15 residues in the CDR3. The germline gives CDR1 MNHEY, CDR2 SVGAGI. In DNA, the CDR3 is TGTGCCAGCAGTAACGCTCAGGCGAGTGGAAACACCATATATTTT. Translated: CASSNAQASGNTIYF.

The chain recombines TRBV10-1 with TRBJ2-1, with TRBD2 matching over 12 bases. Germline V CDR1 and CDR2: WNHNN, SYGVQD (reference sequence). V shed 3 bases, J shed 9 bases, and the junction held 9 bases outside the gene matches. The length of the CDR3 is 16 residues. CDR3 in DNA: TGCGCCAGCAGTGAATTTATGCTAGCGGGGGGGCCTGAGCAGTTCTTC. Residues: CASSEFMLAGGPEQFF.

The chain uses TRBV5-1 and TRBJ2-7; D gene unclear. The CDR3 is 12 residues long. The V gene's germline CDR1 is SGHRS and CDR2 YFSETQ. The V end was cut by 2 bases, the J end by 3 bases, with 6 bases between. The CDR3 nucleotides read TGCGCCAGCAGCTTAGAGCACTACGAGCAGTACTTC. Translated: CASSLEHYEQYF.

This sequence joins TRBV30 and TRBJ2-2; 12 nucleotides match TRBD2. Germline CDR1 is GTSNPN and CDR2 is SVGIG (reference sequence). CDR3 size: 15 residues. Unmatched junction bases numbered 8, after V lost 8 bases and J lost 4 bases. This CDR3 is CATTPSGGGTGELFF. The CDR3 coding sequence is TGTGCCACCACCCCTAGCGGGGGGGGCACCGGGGAGCTGTTTTTT.

The chain couples TRBV6-1 to TRBJ1-1, with TRBD1 identical over 8 bases. Trimming took 3 bases from V and 3 from J; bases not matched to a gene: 0. CDR1 and CDR2 from the germline V gene are MNHNS and SASEGT. This CDR3 region has 13 residues. Here the CDR3 reads CASSEGQDTEAFF. The CDR3 coding sequence is TGTGCCAGCAGTGAGGGACAGGACACTGAAGCTTTCTTT.

This chain joins TRBV18 and TRBJ1-4; possible D gene TRBD1, 6 bases. Deletions cut 2 bases from V and 9 bases from J, with 10 bases between. The CDR3 covers 13 residues. Germline CDR1 is KGHSH and CDR2 is LQKENI. The CDR3 region has the DNA TGTGCCAGCTCACCAGCGAGGGGGAAAAAACTGTTTTTT. Its protein is CASSPARGKKLFF.

J is TRBJ2-1 and V is TRBV10-1; D possibly corresponds to TRBD2 (6 bases). The CDR3 has 15 residues. Trimming shortened V by 3 bases and J by 9 bases, and 18 bases separated the two germline ends. Germline lookup yields CDR1 WNHNN and CDR2 SYGVQD (reference sequence). The CDR3 DNA sequence: TGCGCCAGCAGTGATACGGACGCCGGGGGTAGTGAGCAGTTCTTC. It codes for CASSDTDAGGSEQFF.

The chain couples TRBV10-2 to TRBJ1-2; D gene unclear. This CDR3 has 13 residues. Germline V CDR1 and CDR2: WSHSY, SAAADI. V gave up 1 base and J gave up 2 bases, with 5 bases separating them. CDR3 in DNA: TGCGCCAGCAGTGAGTTCGTCAACTATGGCTACACCTTC. Translated: CASSEFVNYGYTF.

The chain has TRBV30 and TRBJ1-1, with a tentative D call TRBD1 (5 bases). The CDR3 has 13 residues. Between the trimmed V and J ends, which lost 4 bases and 4 bases, there was a span of 13 bases. Per the germline V gene, CDR1 is GTSNPN and CDR2 is SVGIG (reference sequence). The CDR3 sequence: CAWTEGFRTEAFF. The CDR3 DNA follows: TGTGCCTGGACGGAGGGGTTTCGCACTGAAGCTTTCTTT.